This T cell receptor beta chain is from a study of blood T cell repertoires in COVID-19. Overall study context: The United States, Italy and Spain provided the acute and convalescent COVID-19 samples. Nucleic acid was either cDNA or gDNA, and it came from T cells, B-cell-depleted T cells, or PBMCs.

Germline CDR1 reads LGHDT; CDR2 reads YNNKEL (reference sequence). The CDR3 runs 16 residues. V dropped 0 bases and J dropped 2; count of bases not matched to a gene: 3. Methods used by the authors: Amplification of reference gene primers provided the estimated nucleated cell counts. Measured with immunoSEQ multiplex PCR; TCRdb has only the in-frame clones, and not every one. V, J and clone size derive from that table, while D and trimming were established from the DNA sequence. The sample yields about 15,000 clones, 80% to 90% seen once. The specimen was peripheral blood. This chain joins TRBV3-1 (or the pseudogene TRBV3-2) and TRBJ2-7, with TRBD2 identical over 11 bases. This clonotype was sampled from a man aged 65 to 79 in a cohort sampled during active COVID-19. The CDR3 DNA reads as TGTGCCAGCAGCCAAGAACTAGCGGGAGTCACCTACGAGCAGTACTTC. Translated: CASSQELAGVTYEQYF.